This passage covers 24 T cell receptor beta chains from one sample sequenced in a study of CD8+ T cells in alopecia areata (dated by TCRdb to 2016 to 2018). Library construction relied on the immunoSEQ multiplex PCR assay. For TCR sequencing, RNA was extracted from every sample and reverse transcribed into cDNA to serve as template. TCRdb carries this immuneACCESS record with in-frame sequences only. Its versions omit some clonotypes, under half of them owing to an unresolved V gene in the studies checked, with the rest unexplained. The sample table records around 120,000 clones; about 60% of these occur just once. The leading ten clones occupy 2.5% to 3% of the sample. Specimen: CD4+ T cells sorted from blood. The receptor source for this set is a human donor in good health.

The gene calls are TRBV5-6 and TRBJ2-3; D is ambiguous. Germline V gene data show CDR1 as SGHDT and CDR2 as YYEEEE. V dropped 3 bases and J dropped 6 bases, with 5 bases sitting between them. The CDR3 is 11 amino acids. CDR3 sequence: CASSSEDTQYF. In nucleotides, the CDR3 is TGTGCCAGCAGCTCCGAGGATACGCAGTATTTT. Supplemented by reference TRBV5-6 and TRBJ2-3, the full variable domain reads DAGVTQSPTHLIKTRGQQVTLRCSPKSGHDTVSWYQQALGQGPQFIFQYYEEEERQRGNFPDRFSGHQFPNYSSELNVNALLLGDSALYLCASSSEDTQYFGPGTRLTVL.

This clone has more than one count but fewer than ten. The chain combines TRBV5-1 with TRBJ1-1, with D perhaps TRBD1 (6 bases). CDR1 is SGHRS and CDR2 is YFSETQ in the germline V gene. The CDR3 spans 15 residues. Trimming shortened V by 1 base and J by 5 bases, and 15 bases separated the two germline ends. CDR3 sequence (DNA): TGCGCCAGCAGCTTGCATCGCTCAGGGGAAACTGAAGCTTTCTTT. It specifies CASSLHRSGETEAFF.

The chain recombines TRBV5-1 with TRBJ2-1; D gene unclear. V gave up 1 base and J gave up 0 bases, with 5 bases separating them. Germline CDR1 reads SGHRS; CDR2 reads YFSETQ. CDR3 length equals 14 residues. The CDR3, as DNA: TGCGCCAGCAGCTTGCCCAACTCCTACAATGAGCAGTTCTTC. This translates into CASSLPNSYNEQFF.

The chain links TRBV30 to TRBJ2-1, with D possibly matching TRBD2 (7 bases). Germline V gene data show CDR1 as GTSNPN and CDR2 as SVGIG (reference sequence). The V end was cut by 3 bases, the J end by 3 bases, with 21 bases between. The CDR3 contains 17 residues. The CDR3 protein is CAWSPQIGGGLYNEQFF. The DNA of the CDR3 is TGTGCCTGGAGCCCCCAAATAGGCGGGGGCCTCTACAATGAGCAGTTCTTC. Full variable domain (outside the CDR3, taken from reference TRBV30 and TRBJ2-1): SQTIHQWPATLVQPVGSPLSLECTVEGTSNPNLYWYRQAAGRGLQLLFYSVGIGQISSEVPQNLSASRPQDRQFILSSKKLLLSDSGFYLCAWSPQIGGGLYNEQFFGPGTRLTVL.

The gene calls are TRBV18 and TRBJ2-3, with 7 nucleotides matching TRBD1. V gave up 8 bases and J gave up 5 bases; unmatched junction bases: 4. CDR3 length: 12 residues. Germline lookup yields CDR1 KGHSH and CDR2 LQKENI. This CDR3 is CASQGVRDTQYF. The CDR3 DNA sequence: TGTGCCAGCCAGGGGGTCAGAGATACGCAGTATTTT.

V usage is TRBV29-1 and J usage is TRBJ1-1; no clear D gene. The V and J ends lost 2 bases and 7 bases respectively, with 11 bases between them. Germline CDR1 reads SQVTM; CDR2 reads ANQGSEA. The CDR3 length is 12 residues. The CDR3 here is CSVEKFRLEAFF. Written as DNA, the CDR3 is TGCAGCGTTGAAAAGTTCCGACTTGAAGCTTTCTTT.

The chain links TRBV27 to TRBJ1-2; D unresolved. V gave up 3 bases and J gave up 1 base, with 6 bases separating them. The V gene's germline CDR1 is MNHEY and CDR2 SMNVEV (reference sequence). The CDR3 runs 13 residues. CDR3 in amino acids: CASSFQYNYGYTF. CDR3 nucleotide sequence: TGTGCCAGCAGTTTCCAGTATAACTATGGCTACACCTTC.

This rearrangement joins TRBV1 to TRBJ2-7; whether TRBD1, the table's D call, matches the DNA was not checked. TRBV1 is a recognized pseudogene. The CDR3 is 16 residues long. This chain's CDR3 is CTSSHHEDRGIYEQYF. CDR3 bases: TGCACCAGCAGCCATCACGAGGACAGGGGGATCTACGAGCAGTACTTC.

A few counts support this clone. The rearrangement joins TRBV2 to TRBJ1-2; 9 bases are a match to TRBD1. Germline V gives CDR1 SNHLY, CDR2 FYNNEI. Trimming cost V 10 bases and J 5 bases; bases outside gene matches: 2. The CDR3 is made up of 11 amino acids. CDR3 region: CATGTGYGYTF. In DNA form, the CDR3 reads TGTGCCACTGGGACAGGGTATGGCTACACCTTC.

The V call is TRBV29-1, the J call TRBJ2-2, with unresolved D. V dropped 5 bases and J dropped 0 bases, with 7 bases sitting between them. Per germline, CDR1 SQVTM and CDR2 ANQGSEA. The CDR3 length is 13 residues. CDR3 bases: TGCAGCGTTCGAGAGACGAACACCGGGGAGCTGTTTTTT. Translated: CSVRETNTGELFF.

V is TRBV29-1 and J is TRBJ2-5, with 8 nucleotides matching TRBD1. Trimming took 6 bases from V and 5 from J; bases not matched to a gene: 20. The CDR3 covers 17 residues. Germline-derived CDR1 and CDR2 are SQVTM and ANQGSEA. As DNA, the CDR3 is TGCAGCGTAACGCCACGGAGACAGGGGCGTTTGGGTGAGACCCAGTACTTC. Protein product: CSVTPRRQGRLGETQYF.

The table lists this clone with a few counts. This chain connects TRBV10-3 to TRBJ2-2; 7 positions agree with TRBD1. V lost 10 bases to trimming and J lost 4 bases; unmatched junction nucleotides: 6. CDR3 length: 13 amino acids. CDR1 ENHRY and CDR2 SYGVKD come from the germline V gene. CDR3 nucleotides: TGTGCCACTACAGGGGAGTTCACCGGGGAGCTGTTTTTT. Encoded protein: CATTGEFTGELFF.

The V call is TRBV4-2, the J call TRBJ2-3; possibly TRBD1 or TRBD2 for D (6 bases each). The CDR3 consists of 17 residues. The V gene's germline CDR1 is LGHNA and CDR2 YNFKEQ. V gave up 1 base and J gave up 5 bases, with 19 bases separating them. The CDR3 protein is CASSQVHRGLYGDTQYF. The CDR3 bases are TGTGCCAGCAGCCAAGTTCATCGGGGGCTCTACGGAGATACGCAGTATTTT.

The rearrangement joins TRBV7-8 to TRBJ2-3; D is tentatively TRBD1 or TRBD2 (5 bases each). Trimming took 6 bases from V and 1 from J, leaving 11 bases between them. The CDR3 is 14 residues long. Germline V CDR1 and CDR2: SGHVS, FQNEAQ. The DNA of the CDR3 is TGTGCCAGCAGGGCCCGAGGGGGCACAGATACGCAGTATTTT. Residues: CASRARGGTDTQYF. The variable domain in full, with the rest retrieved from reference TRBV7-8 and TRBJ2-3, is GAGVSQSPRYKVAKRGQDVALRCDPISGHVSLFWYQQALGQGPEFLTYFQNEAQLDKSGLPSDRFFAERPEGSVSTLKIQRTQQEDSAVYLCASRARGGTDTQYFGPGTRLTVL.

This clone has a handful of counts. This chain joins TRBV30 and TRBJ2-4; D not resolved. Germline lookup yields CDR1 GTSNPN and CDR2 SVGIG (reference sequence). Trimming pared 4 bases from V and 9 bases from J, leaving 16 bases between. The CDR3 length is 13 residues. The CDR3 region is CAWKTSRQGIQYF. For the CDR3, the DNA is TGTGCCTGGAAGACCTCCCGGCAAGGCATTCAGTACTTC.

This clone occurred once. The chain employs TRBV27 and TRBJ1-2; no reliable D call. The CDR3 spans 13 residues. In germline, CDR1 is MNHEY, CDR2 SMNVEV (reference sequence). Trimming stripped 6 bases from V and 4 bases from J, with 12 bases between. Here the CDR3 DNA reads TGTGCCAGCAGCCCGACTGGAACCTATGGCTACACCTTC. It encodes CASSPTGTYGYTF.

This clone showed up just once. This chain uses TRBV4-2 with TRBJ2-1; D is possibly TRBD1 or TRBD2 (6 bases each). Deletions cut 0 bases from V and 5 bases from J, with 8 bases between. CDR3 size: 14 residues. Germline loops: CDR1 LGHNA, CDR2 YNFKEQ. This CDR3 is CASSQDRGDNEQFF. In DNA, the CDR3 is TGTGCCAGCAGCCAAGATAGGGGGGACAATGAGCAGTTCTTC.

This clone showed up just once. The CDR3 sequence: CASRPGLAGSYEQYF. Written as DNA, the CDR3 is TGTGCCAGCAGACCCGGGCTAGCGGGGTCCTACGAGCAGTACTTC. The rearrangement links TRBV6-1 to TRBJ2-7, with 9 bases lining up with TRBD2. This CDR3 is 15 amino acids long. J was trimmed by 1 base and V by 6 bases; bases with no gene match: 7. The germline CDR1 and CDR2 sequences are MNHNS and SASEGT.

The chain joins TRBV5-1 to TRBJ2-3, with D hard to call. V dropped 4 bases and J dropped 3 bases, with 3 bases sitting between them. The germline CDR1 and CDR2 sequences are SGHRS and YFSETQ. The CDR3 length is 11 residues. CDR3 in DNA: TGCGCCAGCAGCACGACAGATACGCAGTATTTT. It yields the protein CASSTTDTQYF.

This clone came up a few times. The chain employs TRBV29-1 and TRBJ1-1; D call uncertain. The germline gives CDR1 SQVTM, CDR2 ANQGSEA. CDR3 length: 13 amino acids. Deletions cut 8 bases from V and 1 base from J, with 14 bases between. Here the CDR3 reads CSTRQLGNTEAFF. The CDR3 DNA is TGCAGCACCCGACAACTCGGGAACACTGAAGCTTTCTTT.

V is TRBV30 and J is TRBJ1-6, with no clear D. The CDR3 is made up of 12 amino acids. V was shortened by 3 bases and J by 7 bases, with 7 bases between the two germline ends. The germline V gene has CDR1 GTSNPN and CDR2 SVGIG (reference sequence). CDR3 loop: CAWSSSNSPLHF. Here the CDR3 DNA reads TGTGCCTGGAGCTCCAGCAATTCACCCCTCCACTTT.

The chain has TRBV2 and TRBJ2-5; 11 bases match TRBD2. This CDR3 spans 19 amino acids. V gave up 7 bases and J gave up 0 bases; unmatched junction bases: 16. The germline V gene has CDR1 SNHLY and CDR2 FYNNEI. The DNA for the CDR3 is TGTGCCAGCACTACCGCCTGGCTAGCGGGGGGCAAAAACCAAGAGACCCAGTACTTC. Translated: CASTTAWLAGGKNQETQYF.

The CDR3 region is CASTLETGNTGELFF. CDR3 nucleotides: TGCGCCAGCACCCTTGAGACGGGGAACACCGGGGAGCTGTTTTTT. The V gene is TRBV5-1, the J gene TRBJ2-2; no definite D call. CDR3 length: 15 amino acids. Germline CDR1 is SGHRS and CDR2 is YFSETQ. V lost 6 bases to trimming and J lost 1 base, with 13 bases between them.

This chain uses TRBV25-1 with TRBJ2-5; the D is unclear. This CDR3 is built from 11 residues. The germline CDR1 and CDR2 sequences are MGHDK and SYGVNS. The V and J ends lost 8 bases and 5 bases respectively, with 9 bases between them. The CDR3 here is CASLLGETQYF. The CDR3 DNA follows: TGTGCCAGCCTTCTCGGCGAGACCCAGTACTTC.